Listed below are T cell receptor beta chains from one sample, sequenced in a study of blood T cell repertoires in COVID-19. Sequencing used immunoSEQ multiplex PCR; TCRdb keeps in-frame clones, though not all of them. Among some 350,000 clones listed, over 70% were seen once. The sequencing sample was made of peripheral blood. The receptors were gathered from a man aged 25 to 40 with active or convalescent COVID-19. CDR3s include the opening cysteine and the closing phenylalanine or tryptophan. D genes are given only for firm matches. Clone sizes are given selectively: once, few, many, or a class where the clone is expanded.

>-|TRBJ2-6|-|TRBV28
CASSSPGGDPLYGANVLTF
TGTGCCAGCAGTTCCCCTGGCGGGGACCCCCTATATGGGGCCAACGTCCTGACTTTC
>-|TRBJ2-7|-|TRBV7-3
CASSLRRSSYEQYF
TGTGCCAGCAGCTTACGGAGGAGCTCCTACGAGCAGTACTTC
>TRBD1|TRBJ2-5|-|TRBV7-8
CASSRMGTGNGETQYF
TGTGCCAGCAGCAGGATGGGGACAGGGAACGGAGAGACCCAGTACTTC
>-|TRBJ1-3|-|TRBV3-1/TRBV3-2
CASSPRTSSGNTIYF
TGTGCCAGCAGCCCTCGGACATCCTCTGGAAACACCATATATTTT
>TRBD2|TRBJ2-7|-|TRBV30
CAWSAGLAGAEQYF
TGTGCCTGGAGTGCGGGACTAGCGGGAGCTGAGCAGTACTTC
>-|TRBJ1-6|few|TRBV6-5
CAALTYLNSPLHF
TGTGCCGCTCTAACCTATCTTAATTCACCCCTCCACTTT
>TRBD1|TRBJ2-7|-|TRBV5-1
CASSLYPPGQGSYEQYF
TGCGCCAGCAGCTTATATCCACCGGGACAGGGGTCCTACGAGCAGTACTTC
>-|TRBJ1-2|few|TRBV6-2/TRBV6-3
CASSYSRGLWGYTF
TGTGCCAGCAGTTACTCGAGAGGGTTGTGGGGCTACACCTTC
>TRBD1|TRBJ2-7|-|TRBV4-2
CASSQVRGTGAYEQYF
TGTGCCAGCAGCCAAGTCCGGGGGACAGGGGCCTACGAGCAGTACTTC
>-|TRBJ2-3|-|TRBV2
CASSGAGSDTQYF
TGTGCCAGCAGTGGGGCGGGGTCAGATACGCAGTATTTT
>-|TRBJ1-3|-|TRBV11-1
CASSQQGNGNTIYF
TGTGCCAGCAGCCAACAGGGAAACGGAAACACCATATATTTT
>-|TRBJ1-4|once|TRBV23-1
CASRGGEKLFF
TGCGCCAGCAGGGGGGGGGAAAAACTGTTTTTT
>-|TRBJ2-7|-|TRBV18
CASMREVLGEEQYF
TGTGCCAGCATGAGGGAGGTCCTGGGAGAGGAGCAGTACTTC
>TRBD2|TRBJ2-1|-|TRBV5-1
CASSLGLAGGLYNEQFF
TGCGCCAGCAGCTTAGGACTAGCGGGAGGGTTGTACAATGAGCAGTTCTTC